Following are 28 T cell receptor beta chains from one sample sequenced in a study of blood T cells in healthy people across ages. Primed by a sample-barcoded 5' primer and a J-beta primer mix, a second PCR proceeded for 7 to 11 cycles. TCRdb analysed the 5' RACE reads with MiXCR anew, one entry per CDR3 protein. This sample carries about 1.4 million distinct CDR3 sequences, almost 60% of them seen once, and the ten largest clones take approximately 7%. The sequenced sample consisted of blood. These receptors were collected from a man between 18 and 29 years old in good health.

This clonotype has only a few counts. The V gene is TRBV29-1, the J gene TRBJ2-7; D possibly corresponds to TRBD2 (6 bases). The CDR3 covers 12 residues. Trimming shortened V by 5 bases and J by 2 bases, and 10 bases separated the two germline ends. Germline values: CDR1 SQVTM, CDR2 ANQGSEA. This chain's CDR3 is CSVTGSAYEQYF. CDR3 nucleotides: TGCAGCGTTACCGGGAGCGCCTACGAGCAGTACTTC.

This chain connects TRBV27 to TRBJ2-3; 9 nucleotides line up with TRBD2. The CDR3 consists of 15 residues. From germline, CDR1 is MNHEY and CDR2 SMNVEV (reference sequence). Trimming took 3 bases from V and 5 from J; bases not matched to a gene: 6. CDR3 sequence (DNA): TGTGCCAGCAGTTTGAGGCGGGGGGGCCTAGATACGCAGTATTTT. It yields the protein CASSLRRGGLDTQYF.

By share of the sample, this clonotype is medium-sized. In nucleotides, the CDR3 is TGTGCCAGCACCCAATTGACAGGGTCGGGCTCCAATGAGCAGTTCTTC. Protein: CASTQLTGSGSNEQFF. The chain joins TRBV6-1 to TRBJ2-1, with 7 bases lining up with TRBD1. With V trimmed by 7 bases and J by 6 bases, 15 bases remained unmatched. The length of the CDR3 is 16 residues. Per germline, CDR1 MNHNS and CDR2 SASEGT.

The genes are TRBV6-6 and TRBJ2-3; D remains ambiguous. Per the germline V gene, CDR1 is MNHNY and CDR2 is SVGAGI (reference sequence). Between the trimmed V and J ends, which lost 8 bases and 0 bases, there was a span of 6 bases. The CDR3 is 12 residues long. The CDR3 sequence: CASGQSTDTQYF. The CDR3 coding sequence is TGTGCCAGCGGGCAGAGCACAGATACGCAGTATTTT.

The CDR3 nucleotides read TGTGCCAGCAGCGTCAGTTTGGGGGGCTATGGCTACACCTTC. This sequence encodes CASSVSLGGYGYTF. The rearrangement joins TRBV9 to TRBJ1-2; a possible D gene is TRBD1 (5 bases). Between the trimmed V and J ends, which lost 2 bases and 4 bases, there was a span of 12 bases. The germline V gene encodes CDR1 SGDLS and CDR2 YYNGEE. The CDR3 has 14 residues.

This clonotype was found a few times. In DNA form, the CDR3 reads TGTGCCAGCAGCGTAATGAGACTAGCTGTCCAAGAGACCCAGTACTTC. Translated, it gives CASSVMRLAVQETQYF. The chain carries TRBV9 and TRBJ2-5, with TRBD2 matching 7 bases. V lost 1 base to trimming and J lost 1 base; unmatched junction nucleotides: 7. The CDR3 covers 16 residues. Per germline, CDR1 SGDLS and CDR2 YYNGEE.

The chain links TRBV4-1 to TRBJ2-6; D is uncertain. The CDR3 totals 16 residues. Germline assignment: CDR1 MGHRA and CDR2 YSYEKL. V lost 0 bases and J lost 2, with 8 bases in between. The CDR3 DNA reads TGCGCCAGCAGCCAAGAAAGGCCGCCTGGGGCCAACGTCCTGACTTTC. As protein: CASSQERPPGANVLTF.

V and J are TRBV7-2 and TRBJ1-2; perhaps TRBD1 as D (5 bases). V shed 5 bases and J shed 5 bases, with 12 bases lying between them. Germline loops: CDR1 SGHTA, CDR2 FQGNSA. The CDR3 loop spans 13 amino acids. The CDR3 protein is CASSVGVLYGYTF. CDR3 DNA sequence: TGTGCCAGCAGCGTAGGGGTCCTTTATGGCTACACCTTC.

The CDR3 loop is CASSFVGTSAEQYF. CDR3 nucleotide sequence: TGTGCCAGCAGCTTCGTCGGGACTAGCGCCGAGCAGTACTTC. The rearrangement joins TRBV5-6 to TRBJ2-4, with 10 bases matching TRBD2. Near its end, the DNA agrees better with TRBJ2-7, so the J call may be wrong. Germline V gives CDR1 SGHDT, CDR2 YYEEEE. The CDR3 contains 14 residues.

CDR3 in amino acids: CASSLSLGAQPQHF. CDR3 nucleotides: TGTGCCAGCAGCCTGAGTCTGGGGGCTCAGCCCCAGCATTTT. The chain employs TRBV7-2 and TRBJ1-5, with D maybe TRBD1 (6 bases). V was pared by 5 bases and J by 6 bases, with 14 bases between. Germline-derived CDR1 and CDR2 are SGHTA and FQGNSA. The CDR3 loop spans 14 amino acids.

J is TRBJ1-1 and V is TRBV3-1; unclear D gene. Per the germline V gene, CDR1 is LGHDT and CDR2 is YNNKEL (reference sequence). V shed 1 base and J shed 7 bases, with 7 bases lying between them. CDR3 length equals 12 residues. Written as DNA, the CDR3 is TGTGCCAGCAGCCAAGGGCCTGATGAAGCTTTCTTT. It translates to CASSQGPDEAFF.

The chain uses TRBV13 and TRBJ2-3; 8 bases map to TRBD2. The ends lost 2 bases at V and 2 bases at J; junction bases unmatched: 3. The CDR3 length is 15 residues. Looked up from germline, CDR1 is PRHDT and CDR2 is FYEKMQ (reference sequence). CDR3: CASSLPAGATDTQYF. DNA of the CDR3: TGTGCCAGCAGCTTACCAGCGGGGGCCACAGATACGCAGTATTTT.

The CDR3 loop is CSVPGTYTDTQYF. The DNA of the CDR3 is TGCAGCGTTCCCGGGACCTACACAGATACGCAGTATTTT. The chain joins TRBV29-1 to TRBJ2-3; D tentatively fits TRBD1 or TRBD2 (5 bases each). Trimming stripped 5 bases from V and 2 bases from J, with 11 bases between. This CDR3 is built from 13 residues. Germline V gives CDR1 SQVTM, CDR2 ANQGSEA.

The chain carries TRBV4-1 and TRBJ2-1, with D possibly being TRBD2 (7 bases). Germline CDR1 and CDR2: MGHRA and YSYEKL. CDR3 size: 16 residues. The V end lost 1 base, the J end lost 8 bases, and 18 bases lay between the germline ends. The CDR3 DNA is TGCGCCAGCAGCCAAGTCCGCGGACTAGAGGGGGATGAGCAGTTCTTC. Protein sequence: CASSQVRGLEGDEQFF.

V is TRBV20-1 and J is TRBJ1-5; TRBD1 matches at 10 bases. CDR3 length: 18 residues. The J segment lost 3 bases and the V segment lost 3 bases, leaving 14 bases of the junction unmatched. The V gene's germline CDR1 is DFQATT and CDR2 SNEGSKA (reference sequence). The CDR3, as DNA: TGCAGTGCTAGGCTTAGGGACAGGGGCCCAGCAATCAATCAGCCCCAGCATTTT. This encodes CSARLRDRGPAINQPQHF.

This clonotype came up a few times. The chain recombines TRBV15 with TRBJ2-5, with D possibly TRBD1 on 6 matching bases. Germline V gene sequence: CDR1 LNHNV, CDR2 YYDKDF (reference sequence). The length of the CDR3 is 15 residues. V was shortened by 0 bases and J by 5 bases, with 13 bases between the two germline ends. CDR3 sequence (DNA): TGTGCCACCAGCAGAGAAAACAGGGTTTTCGAGACCCAGTACTTC. Amino acid sequence: CATSRENRVFETQYF.

This CDR3 reads CASSLDVGTGELFF. CDR3 in DNA: TGTGCCAGCAGCTTAGATGTTGGCACCGGGGAGCTGTTTTTT. The V gene is TRBV13, the J gene TRBJ2-2; D ambiguous. The germline V gene encodes CDR1 PRHDT and CDR2 FYEKMQ (reference sequence). The CDR3 totals 14 residues. Trimming stripped 1 base from V and 4 bases from J, with 7 bases between.

Regarding this clonotype: At one end, the junction sequence differs from germline, possibly due to a read error. The chain uses TRBV12-3 or TRBV12-4 and TRBJ2-7, with TRBD1 identical over 7 bases. This CDR3 spans 16 amino acids. CDR3 residues: CASNSTGVHSSHEQYF. CDR3 nucleotides: TGTGCCAGCAATTCAACAGGGGTCCATTCCTCCCACGAGCAGTACTTC.

The genes are TRBV10-3 and TRBJ2-7, with D possibly TRBD2 on 5 matching bases. Trimming took 5 bases from V and 1 from J, leaving 12 bases between them. This CDR3 contains 14 residues. CDR1 and CDR2 (germline): ENHRY, SYGVKD. The CDR3 here is CAISPAPGSYEQYF. The CDR3 bases are TGTGCCATCAGTCCCGCCCCGGGGTCCTACGAGCAGTACTTC.

V and J are TRBV10-3 and TRBJ2-3; TRBD2 matches 7 bases. Germline V lookup: CDR1 ENHRY, CDR2 SYGVKD. After removal of 6 bases from V and 4 bases from J, the junction contained 7 bases not matched to a gene. This CDR3 is built from 14 residues. The CDR3 spells CAIRVAGDPDTQYF. For the CDR3, the DNA is TGTGCCATCAGAGTGGCGGGAGATCCAGATACGCAGTATTTT.

The CDR3 bases are TGTGCCAGCAGTTACGATTTGGCAAGTTATACAGATACGCAGTATTTT. It is translated as CASSYDLASYTDTQYF. J is TRBJ2-3 and V is TRBV6-2 or TRBV6-3; D is undetermined. Germline V gene lookup returns CDR1 MNHEY and CDR2 SVGEGT. V was clipped by 2 bases and J by 3 bases, with 15 bases between them. This CDR3 has 16 amino acids.

The table lists this clonotype with many counts. One end of the junction varies from germline; a read error may be responsible. The genes are TRBV5-1 and TRBJ1-1, with 7 bases identical to TRBD1. CDR1 and CDR2 from the germline V gene are SGHRS and YFSETQ. This CDR3 has 14 residues. The DNA for the CDR3 is TGTGCCAGCAGTTTAGCAGGGGGTAACACTGAAGCTTTCTTT. It encodes CASSLAGGNTEAFF.

The genes are TRBV12-3 or TRBV12-4 and TRBJ1-4, with D possibly TRBD1 on 6 matching bases. CDR3 length equals 15 residues. V shed 5 bases and J shed 5 bases, with 15 bases lying between them. The CDR3 is CASSPPGGDNEKLFF. CDR3 DNA: TGTGCCAGCAGTCCCCCCGGGGGCGACAATGAAAAACTGTTTTTT.

The V and J genes are TRBV20-1 and TRBJ1-5, with D perhaps TRBD1 (6 bases). The CDR3 runs 12 residues. The germline V and J ends were trimmed by 4 bases and 6 bases, with 10 bases remaining between them. Germline CDR1 reads DFQATT; CDR2 reads SNEGSKA (reference sequence). This CDR3 is CSAKGDFQPQHF. For the CDR3, the DNA is TGCAGTGCTAAGGGGGATTTTCAGCCCCAGCATTTT.

The chain links TRBV4-1 to TRBJ2-5, with TRBD2 matching over 10 bases. CDR1 and CDR2 from the germline V gene are MGHRA and YSYEKL. The CDR3 runs to 16 residues. Trimming at V came to 0 bases and at J to 5 bases, leaving 6 bases not matched to a gene. CDR3 bases: TGCGCCAGCAGCCAAGATCGAGCGGGGGGGCCGGAGACCCAGTACTTC. This codes for CASSQDRAGGPETQYF.

The chain carries TRBV24-1 and TRBJ2-7; the D gene is possibly TRBD2 (5 bases). The CDR3 sequence is 13 residues long. Trimming removed 1 base at V and 3 bases at J, with 6 bases between. From germline, CDR1 is KGHDR and CDR2 SFDVKD. The CDR3 DNA follows: TGTGCCACCAGTGATTTTCGGGGCTACGAGCAGTACTTC. Its translation is CATSDFRGYEQYF.

The chain has TRBV2 and TRBJ2-7; a weak D match, TRBD2 (5 bases). Germline V gives CDR1 SNHLY, CDR2 FYNNEI. V was shortened by 1 base and J by 3 bases, with 10 bases between the two germline ends. This CDR3 has 14 residues. The CDR3 nucleotides are TGTGCCAGCAGTGAAGATGTGGGAGTCTACGAGCAGTACTTC. Residues: CASSEDVGVYEQYF.

This chain connects TRBV20-1 to TRBJ2-3, with TRBD2 matching 9 bases. Germline loops: CDR1 DFQATT, CDR2 SNEGSKA (reference sequence). This CDR3 is 15 amino acids long. The CDR3 DNA reads as TGCAGGCAAGGGCCGGCTAGCGGGGACACAGATACGCAGTATTTT. Translating it yields CRQGPASGDTDTQYF.